This T cell receptor (beta chain) was recovered during a study of T cells after yellow fever vaccination (dated by TCRdb to the late 2010s). Study-wide context: The SMART-Seq v4 Ultra Low Input RNA kit was used to prepare libraries from fractions with low cell numbers. Two healthy male donors, one aged 18 to 29 and one aged 30 to 40 years, made up the cohort. To track T-cell clones before and after primary and booster YFV17D yellow fever vaccination, bulk TCR alpha and beta repertoires were sequenced longitudinally. Blood samples were taken at several timepoints before and after primary and secondary immunization, and bulk PBMC replicates and cell subsets were isolated. The research as a whole found: The study included only a couple of donors, which limits how far the findings can be generalized. FACS-sorted repertoires could contain abundant contaminating clonotypes from the bulk population, so computational filtering was required. A small fraction of clonotypes showed up in both the CD4 and CD8 compartments, probably as a result of convergent recombination. Compared with the primary T-cell response, the secondary T-cell response was faster but weaker, reaching its peak on day 5 rather than on day 15. After the booster, most of the clones that had expanded following primary vaccination were detected again (just under 97% of CD4 and roughly 90% of CD8), which suggests that memory was broadly maintained.

The treatment or condition label corresponds to: live attenuated yellow fever vaccine strain. PBMCs were isolated from peripheral blood using a standard Ficoll-Paque protocol. Dynabeads CD4 and CD8 positive selection kits were used to isolate the CD4 and CD8 T-cell fractions. TriZol was used to extract RNA from bulk PBMCs, from CD4 and CD8 fractions, and from dextramer-positive and dextramer-negative fractions. TCR cDNA was synthesized by 5'RACE template switching, which introduced a universal primer site and unique molecular identifiers. Priming for cDNA synthesis came from both the TCR alpha and TCR beta constant segments. Two PCR steps were used to amplify libraries, with sample barcodes and sequencing adapters being added in the second step. Sequencing of the libraries was done on either Illumina HiSeq 2500 (2x100 bp) or NovaSeq (2x150 bp). For the original study's pipeline: Reads were demultiplexed and collapsed into UMI consensus sequences with MIGEC, and V(D)J alignment was performed with MiXCR. Using edgeR on replicate PBMC samples, clonotypes were called vaccine-responding if FDR was below 0.01 and the log2 fold change was above 5 up to day 15. Bulk clonotypes were assigned CD4 or CD8 identity according to which sequenced CD4 or CD8 repertoire held them at higher abundance. Using fastp at Q25 and MiXCR, TCRdb reprocessed the public reads and kept productive beta chains. Rows matching on CDR3 protein sequence are summarized as one entry with the most common DNA and genes. The V and J calls here are based on TCRdb, not the publication. The sample data list approximately 120,000 distinct CDR3 sequences, and nearly 7.5% of these were observed just once. The ten largest clones capture nearly 2.5% of the sample.

The table lists this clonotype with many counts. The specificity of this receptor is unknown. The input lacks base qualities; no much larger clone sits a single base away. Inclusive of the bounding cysteine and phenylalanine, the CDR3 is 17 residues long. This entry keeps only the CDR3 DNA: 51 bases, framed from base 1. The germline V gene yields MGHRA for CDR1 and YSYEKL for CDR2. V is cut by 0 bases and J by 1 base, and the space between the germline ends is 13 bases. The chain is encoded by TRBV4-1 joined to TRBJ2-1, with no D gene named confidently. This receptor was taken from a man between 18 and 35 years old who received the YFV17D yellow fever vaccine. The sample in question was CD4+ T cells sorted from PBMCs, obtained more than 8 days after the first yellow fever vaccination. Here the CDR3 is given as CASSQDRWLTSYNEQFF. The bases read TGCGCCAGCAGCCAAGACCGATGGCTAACGTCCTACAATGAGCAGTTCTTC.